What follows are 29 T cell receptor beta chains derived from one specimen sequenced in a study of shared clonotypes between healthy human individuals. The table came from immunoSEQ multiplex PCR; TCRdb's copy has only in-frame clones and leaves some out. The sample has a few million clones; under 97% are singletons. Sequencing was carried out using naive CD4+ T cells sorted from blood. The subset is: CD45RA+ positively selected. The receptors shown here come from a man younger than 30 in good health.

The J gene is TRBJ1-5, the V gene TRBV4-2; D gene unclear. Per the germline V gene, CDR1 is LGHNA and CDR2 is YNFKEQ. The CDR3 extends over 14 amino acids. With 1 base removed from V and 4 bases from J, the gap between germline ends came to 8 bases. In nucleotides, the CDR3 is TGTGCCAGCAGCCAAGTGAGGGAGAATCAGCCCCAGCATTTT. It is translated as CASSQVRENQPQHF.

V usage is TRBV5-1 and J usage is TRBJ1-6; possible D gene TRBD1, 5 bases. Trimming cost V 3 bases and J 8 bases, with 27 bases left between them. This CDR3 is 19 amino acids long. The germline V gene has CDR1 SGHRS and CDR2 YFSETQ. The DNA for the CDR3 is TGCGCCAGCAGCTCAACGCCAGGGAACATACCCACCTACGATTCACCCCTCCACTTT. Translated: CASSSTPGNIPTYDSPLHF.

V gene TRBV5-1 combines with J gene TRBJ2-1; 11 bases are shared with TRBD1. Germline V gene sequence: CDR1 SGHRS, CDR2 YFSETQ. The CDR3 has 15 residues. V lost 0 bases, J lost 7 bases, and 3 bases stayed unmatched. The DNA for the CDR3 is TGCGCCAGCAGCTTGGGAGGACAGGGGGCTAATGAGCAGTTCTTC. This sequence encodes CASSLGGQGANEQFF.

The CDR3 sequence: CASSNSRGPPADTQYF. The CDR3 nucleotides are TGTGCCAGCAGCAATTCCAGGGGCCCTCCCGCAGATACGCAGTATTTT. J is TRBJ2-3 and V is TRBV21-1; the DNA was not compared with TRBD1, the D call given in the table. TRBV21-1 is a known pseudogene. CDR3 length equals 16 residues.

The chain joins TRBV6-6 to TRBJ2-2, with 9 bases fitting TRBD1. CDR1 is MNHNY, CDR2 SVGAGI, per germline (reference sequence). The V segment lost 6 bases and the J segment 3 bases; nucleotides outside the gene matches: 5. This CDR3 contains 15 residues. The CDR3, as DNA: TGTGCCAGCAGCCCCCGGACAGGGGACACCGGGGAGCTGTTTTTT. Its translation: CASSPRTGDTGELFF.

This chain joins TRBV11-2 and TRBJ2-7; D perhaps matches TRBD1 (5 bases). The germline gives CDR1 SGHAT, CDR2 FQNNGV. This CDR3 is built from 15 residues. Trimming pared 1 base from V and 2 bases from J, leaving 12 bases between. CDR3 DNA: TGTGCCAGCAGCTTAGCGGACACTGGGCCCTACGAGCAGTACTTC. This sequence encodes CASSLADTGPYEQYF.

The CDR3: CASSVAGGTQAHEQFF. The CDR3 DNA reads TGTGCCAGCAGCGTAGCCGGGGGGACTCAAGCCCATGAGCAGTTCTTC. The rearrangement uses TRBV9 and TRBJ2-1; 7 nucleotides line up with TRBD2. J gave up 8 bases and V 0 bases, and 11 bases lay outside the gene matches. CDR1 is SGDLS and CDR2 is YYNGEE in the germline V gene. This CDR3 region has 16 residues.

This rearrangement joins TRBV29-1 to TRBJ2-5, with 9 bases identical to TRBD1. The CDR3 is 16 amino acids. The germline V gene encodes CDR1 SQVTM and CDR2 ANQGSEA. J gave up 0 bases and V 7 bases, and 12 bases lay outside the gene matches. CDR3 sequence reads: CSATLSGTGNQETQYF. CDR3 in DNA: TGCAGCGCAACGCTTTCCGGGACAGGGAACCAAGAGACCCAGTACTTC.

The rearrangement uses TRBV5-1 and TRBJ2-2; D gene unclear. Looked up from germline, CDR1 is SGHRS and CDR2 is YFSETQ. The CDR3 is made up of 13 amino acids. V lost 4 bases, J lost 4 bases, and 8 bases lay in between. The CDR3 spells CASSVDSTGELFF. CDR3 coding DNA: TGCGCCAGCAGCGTTGATAGCACCGGGGAGCTGTTTTTT.

This clone was seen only once. This CDR3 reads CASSWGQGDTGELFF. The CDR3 region has the DNA TGTGCCAGCAGCTGGGGACAGGGGGACACCGGGGAGCTGTTTTTT. V and J are TRBV11-1 and TRBJ2-2; 11 bases match TRBD1. Germline V gene data show CDR1 as SGHAT and CDR2 as FQDESV (reference sequence). V lost 4 bases and J lost 3; bases outside the gene matches: 1. This CDR3 contains 15 residues. The full variable domain, its missing parts supplied by reference TRBV11-1 and TRBJ2-2, is EAEVAQSPRYKITEKSQAVAFWCDPISGHATLYWYRQILGQGPELLVQFQDESVVDDSQLPKDRFSAERLKGVDSTLKIQPAELGDSAMYLCASSWGQGDTGELFFGEGSRLTVL.

The rearrangement links TRBV30 to TRBJ1-4; no reliable D call. Germline V gene data show CDR1 as GTSNPN and CDR2 as SVGIG (reference sequence). Trimming stripped 0 bases from V and 4 bases from J, with 9 bases between. The CDR3 runs to 14 residues. This CDR3 reads CAWSVGSRNEKLFF. The CDR3 DNA reads TGTGCCTGGAGTGTAGGCAGCCGTAATGAAAAACTGTTTTTT.

This sequence joins TRBV20-1 and TRBJ2-7; D may be TRBD1 or TRBD2 (5 bases each). CDR3 length: 11 amino acids. CDR1 is DFQATT and CDR2 is SNEGSKA in the germline V gene (reference sequence). Trimming removed 5 bases at V and 7 bases at J, with 12 bases between. The CDR3 region has the DNA TGCAGTGCTGGGGGACCTGGGGAGCAGTACTTC. This sequence encodes CSAGGPGEQYF.

The rearrangement joins TRBV9 to TRBJ2-1, with D maybe TRBD2 (6 bases). Germline loops: CDR1 SGDLS, CDR2 YYNGEE. The CDR3 loop spans 15 amino acids. Trimming pared 4 bases from V and 7 bases from J, leaving 18 bases between. CDR3 bases: TGTGCCAGCAGCTCTCAACCCGGAGGGGCGAATGAGCAGTTCTTC. Translated, it gives CASSSQPGGANEQFF.

This clone was found once. The chain is built from TRBV7-9 and TRBJ2-5; possibly TRBD1 for D (6 bases). The CDR3 is made up of 18 amino acids. Germline V gene lookup returns CDR1 SEHNR and CDR2 FQNEAQ (reference sequence). V shed 5 bases and J shed 10 bases, with 32 bases lying between them. The CDR3 spells CASSRKPQTPGHAPIQYF. The CDR3 region has the DNA TGTGCCAGCAGCAGAAAACCACAAACTCCGGGACACGCACCGATCCAGTACTTC.

CDR3 DNA: TGTGCCAGCAGCTTGGAGAGGACAGGGGTATCATCAGAGACCCAGTACTTC. Its protein is CASSLERTGVSSETQYF. This chain connects TRBV7-2 to TRBJ2-5; 9 nucleotides align to TRBD1. CDR3 length: 17 amino acids. The germline CDR1 and CDR2 sequences are SGHTA and FQGNSA. V lost 3 bases to trimming and J lost 4 bases; unmatched junction nucleotides: 12.

On this clone itself: Other DNA sequences from this sample encode an identical CDR3 as well. The chain couples TRBV9 to TRBJ2-7, with 7 bases fitting TRBD2. Trimming took 0 bases from V and 6 from J; bases not matched to a gene: 3. Germline CDR1 and CDR2: SGDLS and YYNGEE. CDR3 length equals 13 residues. CDR3 coding DNA: TGTGCCAGCAGCGTAGCTACGGGGGGCGAGCAGTACTTC. Translated, it gives CASSVATGGEQYF. Complete variable domain (other parts from reference TRBV9 and TRBJ2-7): DSGVTQTPKHLITATGQRVTLRCSPRSGDLSVYWYQQSLDQGLQFLIQYYNGEERAKGNILERFSAQQFPDLHSELNLSSLELGDSALYFCASSVATGGEQYFGPGTRLTVT.

The rearrangement links TRBV30 to TRBJ1-3; tentative D call: TRBD1 (5 bases). Germline CDR1 is GTSNPN and CDR2 is SVGIG (reference sequence). The CDR3 extends over 14 amino acids. V was cut by 4 bases and J by 8 bases, with 18 bases left in between. The CDR3: CAWISPGPRDTIYF. The CDR3 nucleotides read TGTGCCTGGATCTCCCCGGGACCGCGAGACACCATATATTTT.

The genes are TRBV6-1 and TRBJ2-7, with TRBD1 identical over 8 bases. CDR1 is MNHNS, CDR2 SASEGT, per germline. V lost 4 bases to trimming and J lost 2 bases; unmatched junction nucleotides: 10. The CDR3 sequence is 16 residues long. CDR3 in DNA: TGTGCCAGCAGTGTAGGGACGACAGGGGTTCCCTACGAGCAGTACTTC. This codes for CASSVGTTGVPYEQYF.

This clone appeared a single time. The chain couples TRBV6-5 to TRBJ1-1; D uncertain. Germline CDR1 MNHEY, CDR2 SVGAGI. V was shortened by 8 bases and J by 1 base, with 17 bases between the two germline ends. The CDR3 is made up of 15 amino acids. The CDR3 region has the DNA TGTGCCAGCCTATCGTGGGCCGATTCGAACACTGAAGCTTTCTTT. This sequence encodes CASLSWADSNTEAFF.

This chain uses TRBV9 with TRBJ1-6, with a weak D call TRBD1 (5 bases). CDR1 and CDR2 from the germline V gene are SGDLS and YYNGEE. This CDR3 contains 14 residues. The V end was cut by 4 bases, the J end by 6 bases, with 11 bases between. CDR3 bases: TGTGCCAGCAGCACACAGGCTTCTAATTCACCCCTCCACTTT. Its translation: CASSTQASNSPLHF.

The DNA of the CDR3 is TGTGCCAGCAGCAACCTGGGACAAGTTCCCCACGAGCAGTACTTC. Translation gives CASSNLGQVPHEQYF. The genes are TRBV11-2 and TRBJ2-7, with a possible D match to TRBD1 (6 bases). Between the trimmed V and J ends, which lost 5 bases and 5 bases, there was a span of 19 bases. The CDR3 is 15 amino acids. Germline loops: CDR1 SGHAT, CDR2 FQNNGV. The variable domain in full, with the rest retrieved from reference TRBV11-2 and TRBJ2-7, is EAGVAQSPRYKIIEKRQSVAFWCNPISGHATLYWYQQILGQGPKLLIQFQNNGVVDDSQLPKDRFSAERLKGVDSTLKIQPAKLEDSAVYLCASSNLGQVPHEQYFGPGTRLTVT.

Regarding this clone: This CDR3 is also generated by other DNA sequences in the sample. The rearrangement uses TRBV5-1 and TRBJ2-2; D not resolved. V was shortened by 0 bases and J by 1 base, with 7 bases between the two germline ends. Looked up from germline, CDR1 is SGHRS and CDR2 is YFSETQ. The CDR3 extends over 15 amino acids. Here the CDR3 reads CASSLALRNTGELFF. DNA of the CDR3: TGCGCCAGCAGCTTGGCTCTCAGGAACACCGGGGAGCTGTTTTTT.

V is TRBV6-9 and J is TRBJ2-2; 8 bases align to TRBD1. CDR1 is MNHGY and CDR2 is SVAAGI in the germline V gene. There are 16 residues in the CDR3. With V trimmed by 5 bases and J by 5 bases, 10 bases remained unmatched. CDR3 nucleotides: TGTGCCAGCAGTCCCCCCCAGGGGGCAGGAACCGGGGAGCTGTTTTTT. Translated: CASSPPQGAGTGELFF.

This chain uses TRBV30 with TRBJ2-1, with D unclear. The CDR3 runs to 14 residues. From germline, CDR1 is GTSNPN and CDR2 SVGIG (reference sequence). V was clipped by 0 bases and J by 4 bases, with 10 bases between them. DNA for the CDR3: TGTGCCTGGAGTGTATTGGCTAGATACAATGAGCAGTTCTTC. Its translation is CAWSVLARYNEQFF.

This sequence joins TRBV28 and TRBJ2-2; D is possibly TRBD1 (5 bases). CDR1 MDHEN and CDR2 SYDVKM come from the germline V gene. Trimming took off 2 bases at V and 8 bases at J, with 15 bases between the two ends. The CDR3 sequence is 15 residues long. The CDR3: CASSLELGQPGELFF. The DNA for the CDR3 is TGTGCCAGCAGTTTAGAGCTCGGACAACCTGGGGAGCTGTTTTTT.

This chain connects TRBV11-2 to TRBJ2-2, with D possibly matching TRBD2 (6 bases). Trimming took off 1 base at V and 7 bases at J, with 13 bases between the two ends. Germline assignment: CDR1 SGHAT and CDR2 FQNNGV. The CDR3 loop spans 15 amino acids. The CDR3 region has the DNA TGTGCCAGCAGCTTAGCCGGGGGTAGGGGCGGGGAGCTGTTTTTT. It yields the protein CASSLAGGRGGELFF.

The chain couples TRBV2 to TRBJ2-7; D call uncertain. CDR3 size: 14 residues. Germline CDR1 and CDR2: SNHLY and FYNNEI. The V gene lost 5 bases and the J gene lost 0 bases, with 11 bases spanning the gap. The CDR3 loop is CASSNVLFSYEQYF. In nucleotides, the CDR3 is TGTGCCAGCAGTAACGTCCTATTCTCCTACGAGCAGTACTTC.

V usage is TRBV7-8 and J usage is TRBJ1-4; D remains unclear. Germline V lookup: CDR1 SGHVS, CDR2 FQNEAQ. Trimming took off 1 base at V and 8 bases at J, with 17 bases between the two ends. The CDR3 has 16 amino acids. The CDR3 sequence: CASSLEPVSSGEKLFF. The CDR3 DNA is TGTGCCAGCAGCTTAGAGCCGGTCTCAAGCGGGGAAAAACTGTTTTTT.

The chain is built from TRBV6-1 and TRBJ1-5; the match to TRBD1 covers 7 bases. This CDR3 spans 15 amino acids. Germline V gene data show CDR1 as MNHNS and CDR2 as SASEGT. Trimming took 3 bases from V and 4 from J; bases not matched to a gene: 6. The CDR3 sequence is CASSDQGGWNQPQHF. For the CDR3, the DNA is TGTGCCAGCAGTGACCAGGGGGGGTGGAATCAGCCCCAGCATTTT.